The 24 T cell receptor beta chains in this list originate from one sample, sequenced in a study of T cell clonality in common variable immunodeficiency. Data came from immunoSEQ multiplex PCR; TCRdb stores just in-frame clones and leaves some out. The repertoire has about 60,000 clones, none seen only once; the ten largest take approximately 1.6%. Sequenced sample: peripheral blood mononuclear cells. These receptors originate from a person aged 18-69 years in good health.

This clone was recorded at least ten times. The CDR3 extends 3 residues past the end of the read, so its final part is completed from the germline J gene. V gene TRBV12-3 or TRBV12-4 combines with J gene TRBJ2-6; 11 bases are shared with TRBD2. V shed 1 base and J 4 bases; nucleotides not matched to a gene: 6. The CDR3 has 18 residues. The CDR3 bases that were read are TGTGCCAGCAGTTTAGGACTAGCGGGACCCGGGGGGGCCAACGTC. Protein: CASSLGLAGPGGANV. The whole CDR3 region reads CASSLGLAGPGGANVLTF.

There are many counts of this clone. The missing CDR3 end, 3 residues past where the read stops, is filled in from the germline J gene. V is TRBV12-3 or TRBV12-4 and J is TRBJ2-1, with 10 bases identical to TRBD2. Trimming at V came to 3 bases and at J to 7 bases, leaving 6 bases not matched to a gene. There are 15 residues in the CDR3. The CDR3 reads CASSLLAGDINEQFF. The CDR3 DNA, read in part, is TGTGCCAGCAGTTTGCTAGCGGGAGATATTAATGAG.

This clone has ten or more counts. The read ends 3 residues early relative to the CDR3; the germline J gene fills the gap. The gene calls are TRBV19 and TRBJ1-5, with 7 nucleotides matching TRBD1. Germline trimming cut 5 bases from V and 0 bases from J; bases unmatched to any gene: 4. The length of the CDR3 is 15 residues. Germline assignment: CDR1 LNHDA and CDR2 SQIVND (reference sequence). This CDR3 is CASSWGTASNQPQHF. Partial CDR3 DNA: TGTGCCAGTAGTTGGGGGACAGCTAGCAATCAGCCC.

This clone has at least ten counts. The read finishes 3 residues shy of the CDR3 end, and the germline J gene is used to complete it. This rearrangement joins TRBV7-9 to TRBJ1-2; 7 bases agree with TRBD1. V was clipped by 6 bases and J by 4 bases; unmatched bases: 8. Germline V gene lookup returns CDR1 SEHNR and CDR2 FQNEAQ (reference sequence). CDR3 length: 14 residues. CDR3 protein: CASSPEQGTYGYTF. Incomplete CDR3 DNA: TGTGCCAGCAGTCCCGAACAGGGGACCTATGGC.

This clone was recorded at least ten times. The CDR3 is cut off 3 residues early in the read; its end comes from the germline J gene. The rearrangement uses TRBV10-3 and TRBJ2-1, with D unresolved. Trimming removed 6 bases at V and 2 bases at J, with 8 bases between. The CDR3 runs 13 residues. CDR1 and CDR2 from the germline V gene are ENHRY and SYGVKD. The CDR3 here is CAISQNTYNEQFF. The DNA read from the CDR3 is TGTGCCATCAGCCAGAACACCTACAATGAG.

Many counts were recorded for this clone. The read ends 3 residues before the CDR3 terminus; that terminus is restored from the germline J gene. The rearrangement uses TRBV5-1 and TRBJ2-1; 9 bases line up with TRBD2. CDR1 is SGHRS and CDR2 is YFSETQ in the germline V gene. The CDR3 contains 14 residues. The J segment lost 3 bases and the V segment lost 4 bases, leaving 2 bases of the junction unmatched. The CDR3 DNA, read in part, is TGCGCCAGCAGCAGTAGCGGGAGCTACAATGAG. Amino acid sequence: CASSSSGSYNE. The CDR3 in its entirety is CASSSSGSYNEQFF.

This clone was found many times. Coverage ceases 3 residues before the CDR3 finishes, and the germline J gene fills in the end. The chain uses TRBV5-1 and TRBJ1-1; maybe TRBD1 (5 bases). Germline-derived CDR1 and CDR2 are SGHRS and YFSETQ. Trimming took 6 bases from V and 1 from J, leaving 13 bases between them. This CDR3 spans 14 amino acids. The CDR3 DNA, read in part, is TGCGCCAGCAAGGGCCAAGGGGCGAACACTGAA. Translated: CASKGQGANTE. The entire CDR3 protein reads CASKGQGANTEAFF.

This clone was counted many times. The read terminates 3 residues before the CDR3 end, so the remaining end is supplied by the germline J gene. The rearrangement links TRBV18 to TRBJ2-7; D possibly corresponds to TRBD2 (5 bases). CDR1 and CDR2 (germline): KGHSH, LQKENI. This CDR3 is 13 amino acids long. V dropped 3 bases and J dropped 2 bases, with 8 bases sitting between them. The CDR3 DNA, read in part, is TGTGCCAGCTCACCCACCGGGGCCTACGAG. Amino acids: CASSPTGAYE. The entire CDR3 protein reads CASSPTGAYEQYF. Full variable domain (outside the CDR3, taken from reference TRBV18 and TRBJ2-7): NAGVMQNPRHLVRRRGQEARLRCSPMKGHSHVYWYRQLPEEGLKFMVYLQKENIIDESGMPKERFSAEFPKEGPSILRIQQVVRGDSAAYFCASSPTGAYEQYFGPGTRLTVT.

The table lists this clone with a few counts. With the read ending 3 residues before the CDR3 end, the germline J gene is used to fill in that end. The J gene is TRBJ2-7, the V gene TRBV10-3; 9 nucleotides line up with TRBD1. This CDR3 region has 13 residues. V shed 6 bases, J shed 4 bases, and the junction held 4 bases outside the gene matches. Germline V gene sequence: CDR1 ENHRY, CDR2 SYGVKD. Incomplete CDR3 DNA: TGTGCCATCAGCCGACAGGGGGGGTACGAG. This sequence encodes CAISRQGGYE. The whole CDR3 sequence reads CAISRQGGYEQYF.

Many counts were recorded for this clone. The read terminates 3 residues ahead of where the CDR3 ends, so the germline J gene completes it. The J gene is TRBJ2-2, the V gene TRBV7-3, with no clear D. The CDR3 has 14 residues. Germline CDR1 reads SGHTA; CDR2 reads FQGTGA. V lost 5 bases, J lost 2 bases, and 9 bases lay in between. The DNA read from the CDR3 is TGTGCCAGCAGCAAGGGTAGTAACACCGGGGAG. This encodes CASSKGSNTGE. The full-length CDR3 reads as CASSKGSNTGELFF.

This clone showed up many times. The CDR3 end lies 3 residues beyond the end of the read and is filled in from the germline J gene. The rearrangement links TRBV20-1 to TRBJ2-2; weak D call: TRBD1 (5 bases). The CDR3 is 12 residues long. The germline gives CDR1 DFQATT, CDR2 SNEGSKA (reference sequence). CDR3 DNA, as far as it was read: TGCAACCAAGCAGGGTGGACCGGGGAG. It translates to CNQAGWTGE. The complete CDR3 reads CNQAGWTGELFF.

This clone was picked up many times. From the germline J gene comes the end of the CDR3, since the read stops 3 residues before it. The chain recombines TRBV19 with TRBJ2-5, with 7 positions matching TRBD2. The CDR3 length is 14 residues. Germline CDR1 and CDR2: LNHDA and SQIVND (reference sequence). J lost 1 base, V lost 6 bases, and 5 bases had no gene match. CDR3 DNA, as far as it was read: TGTGCCAGTAGACCCCGGACTAGCCAAGAGACC. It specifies CASRPRTSQET. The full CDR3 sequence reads CASRPRTSQETQYF.

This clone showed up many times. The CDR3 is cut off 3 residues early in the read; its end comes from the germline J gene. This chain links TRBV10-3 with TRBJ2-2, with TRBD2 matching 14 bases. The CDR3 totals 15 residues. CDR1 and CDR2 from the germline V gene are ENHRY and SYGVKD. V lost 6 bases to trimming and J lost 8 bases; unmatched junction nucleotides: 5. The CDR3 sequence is CAIRGTSGRNGELFF. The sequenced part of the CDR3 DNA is TGTGCCATCAGGGGGACTAGCGGGAGAAATGGGGAG.

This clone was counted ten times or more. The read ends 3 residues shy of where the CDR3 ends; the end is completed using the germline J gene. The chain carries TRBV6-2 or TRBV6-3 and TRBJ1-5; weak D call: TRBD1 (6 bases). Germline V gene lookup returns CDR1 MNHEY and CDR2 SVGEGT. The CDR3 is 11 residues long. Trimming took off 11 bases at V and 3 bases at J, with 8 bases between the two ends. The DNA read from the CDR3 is TGTGCCGGACAGTCCAATCAGCCC. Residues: CAGQSNQP. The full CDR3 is CAGQSNQPQHF.

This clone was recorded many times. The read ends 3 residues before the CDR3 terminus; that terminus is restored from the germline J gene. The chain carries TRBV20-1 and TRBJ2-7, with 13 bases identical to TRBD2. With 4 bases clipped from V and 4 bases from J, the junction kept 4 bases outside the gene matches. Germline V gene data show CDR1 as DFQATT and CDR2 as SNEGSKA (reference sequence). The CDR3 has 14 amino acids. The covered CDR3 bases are TGCAGTGCTATGGGACTAGCGGGACCATACGAG. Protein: CSAMGLAGPYE. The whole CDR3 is CSAMGLAGPYEQYF.

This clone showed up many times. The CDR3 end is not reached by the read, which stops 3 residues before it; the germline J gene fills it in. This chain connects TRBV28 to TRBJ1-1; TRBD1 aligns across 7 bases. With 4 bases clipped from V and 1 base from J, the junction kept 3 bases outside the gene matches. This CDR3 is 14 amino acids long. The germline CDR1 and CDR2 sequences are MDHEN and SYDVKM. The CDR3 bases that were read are TGTGCCAGCAGTTCTCCAGGGGGGAACACTGAA. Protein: CASSSPGGNTE. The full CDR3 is CASSSPGGNTEAFF.

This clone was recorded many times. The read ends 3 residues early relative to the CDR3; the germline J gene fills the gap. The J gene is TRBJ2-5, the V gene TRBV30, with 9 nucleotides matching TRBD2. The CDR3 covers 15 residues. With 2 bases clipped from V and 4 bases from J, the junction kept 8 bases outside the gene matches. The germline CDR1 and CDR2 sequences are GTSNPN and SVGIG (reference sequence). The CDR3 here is CAWSKPGLALETQYF. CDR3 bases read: TGTGCCTGGAGTAAACCGGGACTAGCATTAGAGACC.

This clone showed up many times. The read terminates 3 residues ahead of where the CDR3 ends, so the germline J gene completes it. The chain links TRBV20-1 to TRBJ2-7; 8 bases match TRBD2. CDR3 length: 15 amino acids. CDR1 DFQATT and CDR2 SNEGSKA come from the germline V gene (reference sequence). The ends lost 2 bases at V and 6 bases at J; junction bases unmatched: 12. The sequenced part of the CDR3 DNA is TGCAGTGCTAGATCGCCGGGACTAGGACTCCGCGAG. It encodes CSARSPGLGLRE. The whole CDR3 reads CSARSPGLGLREQYF.

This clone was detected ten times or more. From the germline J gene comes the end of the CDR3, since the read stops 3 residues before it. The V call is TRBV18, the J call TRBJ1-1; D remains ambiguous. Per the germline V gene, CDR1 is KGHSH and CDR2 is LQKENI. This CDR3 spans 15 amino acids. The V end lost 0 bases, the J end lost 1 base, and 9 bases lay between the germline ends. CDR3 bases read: TGTGCCAGCTCACCACCTTCGGTTTCGAACACTGAA. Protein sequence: CASSPPSVSNTE. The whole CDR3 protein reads CASSPPSVSNTEAFF.

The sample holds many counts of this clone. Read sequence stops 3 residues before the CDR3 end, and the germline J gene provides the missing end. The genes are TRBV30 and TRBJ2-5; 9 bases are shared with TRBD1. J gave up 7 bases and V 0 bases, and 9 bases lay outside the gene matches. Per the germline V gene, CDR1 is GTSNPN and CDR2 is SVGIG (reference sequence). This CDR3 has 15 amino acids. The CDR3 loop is CAWSVVGQGIRTQYF. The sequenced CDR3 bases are TGTGCCTGGAGTGTAGTGGGACAGGGAATAAGGACC.

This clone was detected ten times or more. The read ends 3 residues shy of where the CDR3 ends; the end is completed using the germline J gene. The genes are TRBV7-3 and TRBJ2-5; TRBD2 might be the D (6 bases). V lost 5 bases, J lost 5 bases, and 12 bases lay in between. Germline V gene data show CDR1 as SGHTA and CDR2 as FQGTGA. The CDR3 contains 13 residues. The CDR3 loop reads CASSRSEGETQYF. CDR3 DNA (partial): TGTGCCAGCAGCCGCTCGGAGGGGGAGACC.

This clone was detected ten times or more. The chain's CDR3 is CASSQAPEDRVYEQYF. The sequenced part of the CDR3 DNA is TGCGCCAGCAGTCAAGCGCCCGAGGACAGGGTCTACGAG. The V gene is TRBV23-1, the J gene TRBJ2-7, with 8 nucleotides matching TRBD1. The read terminates 3 residues ahead of where the CDR3 ends, so the germline J gene completes it. TRBV23-1 is given ORF status, its function remaining uncertain. Trimming cost V 2 bases and J 3 bases; bases outside gene matches: 9. The CDR3 has 16 amino acids.

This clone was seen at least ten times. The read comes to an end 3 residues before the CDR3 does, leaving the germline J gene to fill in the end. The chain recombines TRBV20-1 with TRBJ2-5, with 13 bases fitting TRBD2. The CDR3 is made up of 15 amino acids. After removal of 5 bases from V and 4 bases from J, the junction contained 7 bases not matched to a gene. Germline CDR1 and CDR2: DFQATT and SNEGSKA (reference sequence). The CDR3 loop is CSARTSGRRRETQYF. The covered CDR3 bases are TGCAGTGCTCGGACTAGCGGGAGAAGAAGAGAGACC.

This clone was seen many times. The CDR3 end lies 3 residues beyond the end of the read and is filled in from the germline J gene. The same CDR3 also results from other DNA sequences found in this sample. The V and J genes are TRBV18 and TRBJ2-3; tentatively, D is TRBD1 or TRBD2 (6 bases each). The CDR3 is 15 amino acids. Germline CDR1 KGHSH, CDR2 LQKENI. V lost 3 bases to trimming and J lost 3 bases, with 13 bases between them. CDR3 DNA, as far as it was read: TGTGCCAGCTCACCCCTCCAGGGGAGGACAGATACG. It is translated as CASSPLQGRTDT. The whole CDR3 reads CASSPLQGRTDTQYF.